This TCR beta chain is drawn from a study of cytomegalovirus exposure and HLA in healthy donors. Findings of the study overall: Most TCR sequences were seen very rarely across donors, but some public TCRs occurred in many.

Both 60 Vbeta primers and 13 Jbeta primers went into the PCR. Data came from immunoSEQ multiplex PCR; TCRdb stores just in-frame clones and leaves some out. This sample yields about 160,000 clones, of which 70% to 85% are seen a single time; 2% to 2.5% belongs to the top ten. Concerning this clone itself: Its antigen is currently unknown.

Germline CDR1 and CDR2: LNHDA and SQIVND (reference sequence). Trimming removed 6 bases at V and 0 bases at J, with 12 bases between. The CDR3 is made up of 16 amino acids. This sequence was found in a man aged 40-49 years in good health and CMV-seronegative. The chain employs TRBV19 and TRBJ2-6; tentative D call: TRBD2 (6 bases). Sequencing was carried out using PBMCs. CDR3 amino acids: CASRSRTNSGANVLTF. For the CDR3, the DNA is TGTGCCAGTAGGTCACGGACTAACTCTGGGGCCAACGTCCTGACTTTC.